Listed below are T cell receptor beta chains from one sample, sequenced in a study of technical replicates of blood from a handful of donors. The method was immunoSEQ multiplex PCR; TCRdb's version includes in-frame clones alone and lacks a portion of them. The sample holds 55,000 to 70,000 clones, around 92% seen once. Material for sequencing was PBMCs. These receptors were taken from a human donor in good health. Some clones in this sample may be carry-over from other donors' samples. Both conserved end residues are part of each CDR3.

>TRBJ2-7|TRBV4-3
CASSQGWRGHYEQYF
>TRBJ1-2|TRBV7-2
CASSLPRQVYGYTF
>TRBJ2-1|TRBV4-1
CASSLLRGENNEQFF
>TRBJ1-2|TRBV21-1
CASSKARGRNGYTF
>TRBJ2-7|TRBV2
CASSRDFYEQYF
>TRBJ2-2|TRBV6-5
CASGAGELFF
>TRBJ1-2|TRBV5-4
CASSPRDSGYGYTF
>TRBJ2-7|TRBV2
CASTGTSGYEQYF
>TRBJ1-1|TRBV5-1
CASSSGTGGTEAFF
>TRBJ2-1|TRBV5-1
CASSLVGTSPTSEQFF
>TRBJ2-1|TRBV27
CASRGLADYNEQFF
>TRBJ2-1|TRBV19
CASSRTSGSDNEQFF
>TRBJ1-2|TRBV5-6
CASSYGTGPYGYTF
>TRBJ2-3|TRBV7-2
CASSLDRGADTQYF
>TRBJ2-1|TRBV9
CASSVRMSSYNEQFF
>TRBJ2-1|TRBV4-3
CASSQDTPGGYNEQFF
>TRBJ1-2|TRBV4-1
CASSPRDKVDYGYTF
>TRBJ1-1|TRBV30
CAWSVSGWTEAFF
>TRBJ1-2|TRBV7-9
CASSRTTGVYGYTF
>TRBJ2-7|TRBV11-2
CASSFEDRSDYEQYF
>TRBJ2-2|TRBV7-9
CASSFVINTGELFF
>TRBJ2-7|TRBV19
CASSIERGPRSYEQYF
>TRBJ1-2|TRBV19
CASSMGQGRSYTF
>TRBJ1-5|TRBV6-1
CASSDTPGGGRNQPQHF
>TRBJ2-5|TRBV19
CASTLYGTSGSQETQYF
>TRBJ2-7|TRBV10-3
CAISEYTLGNEQYF
>TRBJ2-2|TRBV30
CASYIDRNTGELFF
>TRBJ1-2|TRBV4-3
CASSQAAGGGYGYTF
>TRBJ1-5|TRBV6-1
CASSEALPGEGRNQPQHF
>TRBJ2-7|TRBV29-1
CSVEAWDRVSYEQYF
>TRBJ2-3|TRBV6-5
CASSSVLTDTQYF
>TRBJ2-5|TRBV6-5
CASSYSAGKETQYF
>TRBJ1-1|TRBV9
CASSVAVNTEAFF
>TRBJ2-7|TRBV10-3
CAITSSYEQYF
>TRBJ1-1|TRBV7-8
CASSPSFRNTEAFF
>TRBJ2-2|TRBV7-3
CATGTSGTGELFF
>TRBJ1-2|TRBV30
CAWSKDRGQYGYTF
>TRBJ1-2|TRBV2
CASSRSTGLSYGYTF
>TRBJ2-3|TRBV19
CASTESGGMADTQYF
>TRBJ1-2|TRBV7-8
CASSIGQGWGYTF
>TRBJ2-2|TRBV11-1
CASSFGTSVQGWELFF
>TRBJ2-1|TRBV9
CASSPRNPSGSRGEQFF
>TRBJ2-1|TRBV5-1
CASSPGTSGYNEQFF
>TRBJ1-1|TRBV15
CATSRDREGNTEAFF
>TRBJ2-6|TRBV5-4
CASRGGNSGANVLTF
>TRBJ1-1|TRBV6-5
CASRLGTAKNTEAFF
>TRBJ2-4|TRBV5-1
CASRMTGVAKNIQYF
>TRBJ1-1|TRBV7-2
CASTPIRQPWAFF
>TRBJ2-3|TRBV5-1
CASSLDLLTDTQYF
>TRBJ2-5|TRBV4-2
CASSPLSGEQETQYF
>TRBJ1-2|TRBV2
CASRVAGAGDGYTF
>TRBJ2-1|TRBV6-6
CASSLSGTVAYNEQFF
>TRBJ2-1|TRBV4-2
CASSQVGRASNEQFF
>TRBJ1-1|TRBV5-1
CASGRGDQGTEAFF
>TRBJ1-2|TRBV29-1
CSGGGANGYTF
>TRBJ1-2|TRBV6-6
CASSQKPGLGYGYTF
>TRBJ1-2|TRBV7-9
CASSSPRGNGYTF